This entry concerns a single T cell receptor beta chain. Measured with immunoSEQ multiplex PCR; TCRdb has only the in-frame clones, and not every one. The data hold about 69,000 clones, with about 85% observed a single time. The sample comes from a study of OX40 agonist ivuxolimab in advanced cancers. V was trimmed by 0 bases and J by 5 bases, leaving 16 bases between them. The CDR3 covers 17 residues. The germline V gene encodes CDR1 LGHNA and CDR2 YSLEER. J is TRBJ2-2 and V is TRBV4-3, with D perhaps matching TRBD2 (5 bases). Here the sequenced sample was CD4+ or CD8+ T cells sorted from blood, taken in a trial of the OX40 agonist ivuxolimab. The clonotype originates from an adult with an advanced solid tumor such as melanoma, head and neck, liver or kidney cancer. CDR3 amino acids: CASSQDRVLGRTGELFF. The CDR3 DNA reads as TGCGCCAGCAGCCAAGATCGGGTACTAGGTCGTACCGGGGAGCTGTTTTTT.